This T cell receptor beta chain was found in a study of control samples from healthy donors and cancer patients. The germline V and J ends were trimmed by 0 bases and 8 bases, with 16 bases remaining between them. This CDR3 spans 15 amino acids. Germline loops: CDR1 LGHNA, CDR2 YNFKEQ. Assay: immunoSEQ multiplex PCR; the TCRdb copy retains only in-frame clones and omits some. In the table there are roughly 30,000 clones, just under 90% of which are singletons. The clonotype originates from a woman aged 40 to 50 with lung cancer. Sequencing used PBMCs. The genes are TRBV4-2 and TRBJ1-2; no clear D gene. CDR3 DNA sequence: TGTGCCAGCAGCCAAGATCGGGTGCTAGTAAACGGCTACACCTTC. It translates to CASSQDRVLVNGYTF.